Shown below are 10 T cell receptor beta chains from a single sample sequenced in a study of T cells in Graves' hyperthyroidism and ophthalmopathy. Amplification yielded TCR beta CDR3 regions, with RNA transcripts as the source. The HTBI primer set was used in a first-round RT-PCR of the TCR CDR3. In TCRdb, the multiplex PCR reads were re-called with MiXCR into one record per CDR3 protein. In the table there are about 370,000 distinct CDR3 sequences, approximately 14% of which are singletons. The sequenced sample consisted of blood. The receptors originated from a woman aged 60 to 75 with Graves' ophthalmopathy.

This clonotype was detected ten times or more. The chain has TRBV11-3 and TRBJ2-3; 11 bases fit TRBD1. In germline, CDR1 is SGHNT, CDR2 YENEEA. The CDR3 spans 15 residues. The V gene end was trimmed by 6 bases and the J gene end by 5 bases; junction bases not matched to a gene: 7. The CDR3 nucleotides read TGTGCCAGCAGGATGACTGGGACAGGGGGAGATACGCAGTATTTT. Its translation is CASRMTGTGGDTQYF. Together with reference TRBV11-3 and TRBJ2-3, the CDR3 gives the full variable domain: EAGVVQSPRYKIIEKKQPVAFWCNPISGHNTLYWYLQNLGQGPELLIRYENEEAVDDSQLPKDRFSAERLKGVDSTLKIQPAELGDSAVYLCASRMTGTGGDTQYFGPGTRLTVL.

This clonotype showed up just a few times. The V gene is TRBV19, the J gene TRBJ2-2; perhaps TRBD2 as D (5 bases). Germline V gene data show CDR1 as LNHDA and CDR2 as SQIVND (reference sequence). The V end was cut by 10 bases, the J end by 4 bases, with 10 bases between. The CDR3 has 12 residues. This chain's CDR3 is CATRLITGELFF. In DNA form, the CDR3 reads TGTGCCACCAGACTAATCACCGGGGAGCTGTTTTTT.

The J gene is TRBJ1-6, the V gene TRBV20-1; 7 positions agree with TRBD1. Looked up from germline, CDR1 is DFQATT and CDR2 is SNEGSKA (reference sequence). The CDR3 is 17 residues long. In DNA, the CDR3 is TGCAGCGCAGGACAGGTCCCATTTAACTCCTATAATTCACCCCTCCACTTT. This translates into CSAGQVPFNSYNSPLHF.

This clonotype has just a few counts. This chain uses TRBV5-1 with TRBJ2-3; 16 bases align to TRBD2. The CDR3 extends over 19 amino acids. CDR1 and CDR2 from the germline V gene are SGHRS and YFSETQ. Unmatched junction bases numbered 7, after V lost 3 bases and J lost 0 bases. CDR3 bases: TGCGCCAGCAGCTCGCGCGGGACTAGCGGGAGGGTGAGCACAGATACGCAGTATTTT. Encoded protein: CASSSRGTSGRVSTDTQYF.

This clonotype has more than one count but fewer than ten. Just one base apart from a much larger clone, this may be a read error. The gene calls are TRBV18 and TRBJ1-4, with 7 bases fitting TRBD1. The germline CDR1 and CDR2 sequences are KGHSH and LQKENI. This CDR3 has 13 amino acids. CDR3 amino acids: CTSSGDRNEKLFF. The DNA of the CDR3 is TGTACCAGCTCAGGGGACAGAAATGAAAAACTGTTTTTT.

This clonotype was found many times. The CDR3 loop is CASQRRRGQYF. The CDR3 bases are TGTGCCAGCCAGCGGAGAAGGGGCCAGTACTTC. V usage is TRBV7-8 and J usage is TRBJ2-5, with D perhaps given as TRBD1 or TRBD2 (5 bases each). This CDR3 has 11 amino acids. Germline lookup yields CDR1 SGHVS and CDR2 FQNEAQ. Deletions cut 8 bases from V and 10 bases from J, with 14 bases between.

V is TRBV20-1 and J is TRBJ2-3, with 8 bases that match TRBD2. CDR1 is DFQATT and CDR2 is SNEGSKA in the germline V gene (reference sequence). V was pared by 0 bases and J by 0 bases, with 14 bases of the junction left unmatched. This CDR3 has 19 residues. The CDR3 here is CSARDPYLTSGKSTDTQYF. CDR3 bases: TGCAGTGCTAGAGATCCCTACCTCACTAGCGGAAAAAGCACAGATACGCAGTATTTT.

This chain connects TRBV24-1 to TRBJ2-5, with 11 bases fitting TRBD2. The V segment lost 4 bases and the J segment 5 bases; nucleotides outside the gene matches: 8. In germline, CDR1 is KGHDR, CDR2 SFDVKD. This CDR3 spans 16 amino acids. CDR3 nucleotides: TGTGCCACCAGTGACCCTATAGCGGGAGGGCCTGAGACCCAGTACTTC. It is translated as CATSDPIAGGPETQYF.

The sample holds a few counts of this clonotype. The CDR3 DNA is TGTGCCAGCAGCTTAACAGGGACCCTCGTGGACGAGCAGTACTTC. It translates to CASSLTGTLVDEQYF. This rearrangement joins TRBV7-9 to TRBJ2-7; a weak D match, TRBD1 (6 bases). The CDR3 contains 15 residues. Germline values: CDR1 SEHNR, CDR2 FQNEAQ (reference sequence). V lost 2 bases, J lost 5 bases, and 16 bases lay in between.

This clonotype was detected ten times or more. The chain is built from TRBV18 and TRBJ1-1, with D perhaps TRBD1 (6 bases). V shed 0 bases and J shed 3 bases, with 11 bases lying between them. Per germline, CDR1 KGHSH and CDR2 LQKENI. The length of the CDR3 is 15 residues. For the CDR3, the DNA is TGTGCCAGCTCACCACCGACAGGTCACTACACTGAAGCTTTCTTT. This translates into CASSPPTGHYTEAFF.